Below are 27 T cell receptor beta chains sequenced from a single sample in a study of blood T cell repertoires in COVID-19. Profiled with immunoSEQ multiplex PCR; TCRdb holds only in-frame clones, not every one. The data contain 80,000 or so clones, about three quarters of them singletons. The sequencing input was peripheral blood. These receptors originate from a middle-aged man with active or convalescent COVID-19.

In this sample, this clone turned up once. This chain links TRBV9 with TRBJ2-3; D is uncertain. CDR1 is SGDLS, CDR2 YYNGEE, per germline. V was clipped by 0 bases and J by 1 base, with 9 bases between them. The CDR3 has 15 residues. Here the CDR3 reads CASSVAQVGTDTQYF. The CDR3 coding sequence is TGTGCCAGCAGCGTAGCCCAGGTGGGCACAGATACGCAGTATTTT. Drawing the rest from reference TRBV9 and TRBJ2-3, the complete variable domain is DSGVTQTPKHLITATGQRVTLRCSPRSGDLSVYWYQQSLDQGLQFLIQYYNGEERAKGNILERFSAQQFPDLHSELNLSSLELGDSALYFCASSVAQVGTDTQYFGPGTRLTVL.

This sequence joins TRBV5-1 and TRBJ1-2, with D possibly TRBD1 on 5 matching bases. V was cut by 0 bases and J by 1 base, with 10 bases left in between. From germline, CDR1 is SGHRS and CDR2 YFSETQ. The CDR3 sequence is 15 residues long. CDR3 DNA: TGCGCCAGCAGCTTGGGCAGGGCCAATAACTATGGCTACACCTTC. Translated, it gives CASSLGRANNYGYTF.

This clone was seen just once. V and J are TRBV7-9 and TRBJ1-6; D is uncertain. V shed 5 bases and J shed 1 base, with 18 bases lying between them. Germline assignment: CDR1 SEHNR and CDR2 FQNEAQ (reference sequence). The CDR3 is 18 residues long. The CDR3 DNA follows: TGTGCCAGCAGCCCCCTCAGGAGGGAAGGTTCCTATAATTCACCCCTCCACTTT. The encoded protein is CASSPLRREGSYNSPLHF.

V and J are TRBV11-3 and TRBJ2-3; 8 bases align to TRBD2. V dropped 5 bases and J dropped 5; count of bases not matched to a gene: 12. There are 16 residues in the CDR3. CDR1 and CDR2 from the germline V gene are SGHNT and YENEEA. DNA of the CDR3: TGTGCCAGCAGCCCGGGGCGGGGGGCCGGAAGAGATACGCAGTATTTT. It is translated as CASSPGRGAGRDTQYF.

The chain carries TRBV6-5 and TRBJ1-1, with D perhaps matching TRBD1 (5 bases). Between the trimmed V and J ends, which lost 7 bases and 4 bases, there was a span of 7 bases. Germline lookup yields CDR1 MNHEY and CDR2 SVGAGI. CDR3 size: 11 residues. CDR3 sequence: CASTRATEAFF. The DNA for the CDR3 is TGTGCCAGCACCAGGGCCACTGAAGCTTTCTTT.

V usage is TRBV7-3 and J usage is TRBJ2-7, with D hard to call. Germline V gives CDR1 SGHTA, CDR2 FQGTGA. V was shortened by 9 bases and J by 3 bases, with 18 bases between the two germline ends. The CDR3 has 14 amino acids. This CDR3 reads CARMRKEIIYEQYF. CDR3 in DNA: TGTGCCAGGATGAGGAAGGAAATCATCTACGAGCAGTACTTC.

The genes are TRBV2 and TRBJ2-6; TRBD1 aligns across 10 bases. The length of the CDR3 is 20 residues. J lost 0 bases, V lost 5 bases, and 13 bases had no gene match. Germline CDR1 and CDR2: SNHLY and FYNNEI. CDR3 bases: TGTGCCAGCAGTCTTATTCCTCCGGGACAGGGGATCTCTGGGGCCAACGTCCTGACTTTC. Protein product: CASSLIPPGQGISGANVLTF.

The chain has TRBV6-5 and TRBJ1-1, with D possibly being TRBD1 (5 bases). CDR1 MNHEY and CDR2 SVGAGI come from the germline V gene. The V and J ends lost 8 bases and 10 bases respectively, with 17 bases between them. This CDR3 has 12 residues. CDR3 nucleotides: TGTGCCAGCGGAGACAGAGACCGAGGAGCTTTCTTT. Protein: CASGDRDRGAFF.

V is TRBV2 and J is TRBJ1-2, with TRBD1 identical over 8 bases. Germline V lookup: CDR1 SNHLY, CDR2 FYNNEI. The CDR3 covers 14 residues. The J segment lost 5 bases and the V segment lost 5 bases, leaving 7 bases of the junction unmatched. The CDR3, as DNA: TGTGCCAGCAGTCCCCCAGGGGGCTCTTATGGCTACACCTTC. It codes for CASSPPGGSYGYTF.

The chain joins TRBV7-9 to TRBJ1-6; weak D call: TRBD1 (5 bases). The V end was cut by 5 bases, the J end by 19 bases, with 18 bases between. The CDR3 is 12 amino acids. From germline, CDR1 is SEHNR and CDR2 FQNEAQ (reference sequence). The DNA for the CDR3 is TGTGCCAGCAGCCCCCGCGGCCGGGGACTTCACTTT. Protein product: CASSPRGRGLHF.

V usage is TRBV12-5 and J usage is TRBJ1-2; D is possibly TRBD1 (6 bases). CDR1 and CDR2 from the germline V gene are LGHNT and FRNRAP. CDR3 length equals 13 residues. V was clipped by 6 bases and J by 2 bases, with 10 bases between them. CDR3: CASGARGNYGYTF. In DNA, the CDR3 is TGTGCTAGTGGGGCCAGGGGCAACTATGGCTACACCTTC.

The V call is TRBV20-1, the J call TRBJ2-3, with 7 bases lining up with TRBD2. With V trimmed by 3 bases and J by 1 base, 4 bases remained unmatched. The V gene's germline CDR1 is DFQATT and CDR2 SNEGSKA (reference sequence). The CDR3 has 14 amino acids. In nucleotides, the CDR3 is TGCAGTGCTAGTGAGCGGGGCCGCACAGATACGCAGTATTTT. Translation gives CSASERGRTDTQYF.

The chain links TRBV30 to TRBJ2-7, with D tentatively TRBD1 (5 bases). V lost 2 bases and J lost 5, with 19 bases in between. The CDR3 is 15 residues long. Germline CDR1 is GTSNPN and CDR2 is SVGIG (reference sequence). The CDR3 spells CAWSLTHWTLDEQYF. CDR3 in DNA: TGTGCCTGGAGTCTCACCCATTGGACACTTGACGAGCAGTACTTC.

This chain uses TRBV19 with TRBJ2-4; TRBD1 might be the D (5 bases). Looked up from germline, CDR1 is LNHDA and CDR2 is SQIVND (reference sequence). The germline V and J ends were trimmed by 7 bases and 0 bases, with 16 bases remaining between them. The CDR3 consists of 16 residues. The CDR3 DNA reads TGTGCCAGTATGGAGCACAGGCCCGAAGCCAAAAACATTCAGTACTTC. This gives the protein CASMEHRPEAKNIQYF.

The chain carries TRBV3-1 (or the pseudogene TRBV3-2) and TRBJ1-1; TRBD1 is a possible D gene (5 bases). CDR1 is LGHDT and CDR2 is YNNKEL in the germline V gene (reference sequence). This CDR3 spans 16 amino acids. Trimming left V 1 base short and J 4 bases short, with 16 bases between. The CDR3 sequence is CASSQAGRGTGTEAFF. The CDR3 nucleotides are TGTGCCAGCAGCCAAGCGGGGCGGGGTACCGGCACTGAAGCTTTCTTT.

The V and J genes are TRBV5-1 and TRBJ1-2; no clear D gene. Germline V gene data show CDR1 as SGHRS and CDR2 as YFSETQ. This CDR3 comprises 11 residues. V was pared by 3 bases and J by 7 bases, with 7 bases between. The CDR3 DNA sequence: TGCGCCAGCAGCTCTAGGAGTGGCTACACCTTC. This gives the protein CASSSRSGYTF.

The CDR3 coding sequence is TGTGCCAGCAGTTACGGGGACAGGAACACCGGGGAGCTGTTTTTT. Its translation is CASSYGDRNTGELFF. The rearrangement uses TRBV6-5 and TRBJ2-2; 7 nucleotides line up with TRBD1. V was pared by 2 bases and J by 1 base, with 1 base of the junction left unmatched. This CDR3 contains 15 residues. CDR1 and CDR2 (germline): MNHEY, SVGAGI.

The chain is built from TRBV7-3 and TRBJ2-7; D possibly corresponds to TRBD2 (5 bases). Germline V gives CDR1 SGHTA, CDR2 FQGTGA. The CDR3 runs 16 residues. V dropped 2 bases and J dropped 7 bases, with 21 bases sitting between them. CDR3 nucleotides: TGTGCCAGCAGCTTATTCGTTAGGGCCACGGGGTCGGAGCAGTACTTC. As protein: CASSLFVRATGSEQYF.

The chain is built from TRBV18 and TRBJ2-7; D remains unclear. Trimming took off 4 bases at V and 3 bases at J, with 10 bases between the two ends. The CDR3 is 13 amino acids. Germline V gives CDR1 KGHSH, CDR2 LQKENI. The CDR3 spells CASSLQQLYEQYF. CDR3 DNA: TGTGCCAGCTCACTACAACAGCTCTACGAGCAGTACTTC.

The CDR3 region has the DNA TGTGCCAGCAGTGAAGAGCCGCCCCAGCATTTT. Translated: CASSEEPPQHF. The chain uses TRBV6-1 and TRBJ1-5; no firm D call. From germline, CDR1 is MNHNS and CDR2 SASEGT. The V and J ends lost 1 base and 9 bases respectively, with 4 bases between them. This CDR3 has 11 residues.

The gene calls are TRBV7-2 and TRBJ2-7; D ambiguous. V was clipped by 2 bases and J by 2 bases, with 7 bases between them. CDR1 is SGHTA, CDR2 FQGNSA, per germline. This CDR3 is 13 amino acids long. The CDR3 loop is CASSLPQAYEQYF. Here the CDR3 DNA reads TGTGCCAGCAGCTTACCCCAGGCCTACGAGCAGTACTTC. Full variable domain (remainder filled in from reference TRBV7-2 and TRBJ2-7): GAGVSQSPSNKVTEKGKDVELRCDPISGHTALYWYRQSLGQGLEFLIYFQGNSAPDKSGLPSDRFSAERTGGSVSTLTIQRTQQEDSAVYLCASSLPQAYEQYFGPGTRLTVT.

The chain has TRBV7-2 and TRBJ2-5, with D maybe TRBD2 (5 bases). The CDR3 runs to 13 residues. Germline-derived CDR1 and CDR2 are SGHTA and FQGNSA. Trimming cost V 5 bases and J 3 bases, with 10 bases left between them. The DNA for the CDR3 is TGTGCCAGCAGCCTCGGGGTGAAAGAGACCCAGTACTTC. Translating it yields CASSLGVKETQYF.

The gene calls are TRBV14 and TRBJ1-2, with a tentative D call TRBD1 (5 bases). The CDR3 spans 17 residues. Germline V gene lookup returns CDR1 SGHDN and CDR2 FVKESK. Trimming removed 0 bases at V and 4 bases at J, with 18 bases between. The CDR3 bases are TGTGCCAGCAGCCAAGATTGGGGCCGACTCTCGGTCTATGGCTACACCTTC. Protein product: CASSQDWGRLSVYGYTF.

This clone was counted only a few times. The chain has TRBV12-2 and TRBJ1-5. TRBV12-2 represents a pseudogene. This CDR3 comprises 14 residues. The CDR3 DNA follows: TGTGCAAGTCGCTCCATGGTCGGGGGTCAGCCCCAGCATTTT. Amino acid sequence: CASRSMVGGQPQHF.

This clone was seen only a few times. This sequence joins TRBV6-5 and TRBJ2-2, with 7 bases matching TRBD1. The germline gives CDR1 MNHEY, CDR2 SVGAGI. The CDR3 is 12 residues long. V dropped 6 bases and J dropped 12; count of bases not matched to a gene: 7. In DNA, the CDR3 is TGTGCCAGCAGAATCAGAGGGGGCCAGCTGTTTTTT. It specifies CASRIRGGQLFF.

The V call is TRBV18, the J call TRBJ1-6, with 8 bases identical to TRBD1. Trimming at V came to 2 bases and at J to 6 bases, leaving 3 bases not matched to a gene. This CDR3 comprises 15 residues. Germline V gene sequence: CDR1 KGHSH, CDR2 LQKENI. The CDR3 reads CASSPGTGFNSPLHF. The CDR3 DNA sequence: TGTGCCAGCTCACCAGGGACAGGCTTTAATTCACCCCTCCACTTT.

The chain carries TRBV6-5 and TRBJ1-5; D perhaps matches TRBD1 (5 bases). This CDR3 region has 14 residues. Trimming took 5 bases from V and 0 from J, leaving 8 bases between them. Germline CDR1 reads MNHEY; CDR2 reads SVGAGI. The DNA for the CDR3 is TGTGCCAGCAGTAGACAGACTAGCAATCAGCCCCAGCATTTT. Its translation is CASSRQTSNQPQHF.